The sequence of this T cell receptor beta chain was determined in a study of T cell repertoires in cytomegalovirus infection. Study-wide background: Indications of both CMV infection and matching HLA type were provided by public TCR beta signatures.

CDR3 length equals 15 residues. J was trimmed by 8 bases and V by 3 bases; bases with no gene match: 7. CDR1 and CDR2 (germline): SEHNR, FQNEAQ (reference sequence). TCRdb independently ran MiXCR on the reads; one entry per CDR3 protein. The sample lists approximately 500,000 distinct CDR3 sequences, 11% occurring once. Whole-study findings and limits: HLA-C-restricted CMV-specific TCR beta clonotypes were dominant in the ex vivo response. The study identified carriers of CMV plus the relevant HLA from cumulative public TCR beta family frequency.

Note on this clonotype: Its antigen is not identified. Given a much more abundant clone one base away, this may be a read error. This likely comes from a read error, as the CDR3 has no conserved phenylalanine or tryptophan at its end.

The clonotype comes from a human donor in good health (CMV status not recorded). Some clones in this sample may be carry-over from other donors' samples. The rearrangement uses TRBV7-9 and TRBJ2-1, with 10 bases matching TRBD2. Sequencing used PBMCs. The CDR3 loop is CASSFPSGSSYEQFL. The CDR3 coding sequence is TGTGCCAGCAGCTTTCCTAGCGGGAGTTCCTATGAGCAGTTCTTA.